These T cell receptor beta chains were read from a single sample in a study of blood T cell repertoires in COVID-19. Sequencing was performed with immunoSEQ multiplex PCR; in TCRdb, only in-frame clones are kept and a portion is missing. The repertoire holds roughly 230,000 clones, around 81% seen once, with 4.4% in the top ten. Sequences were obtained from peripheral blood. Source of these receptors: a man in his fifties or sixties with active or convalescent COVID-19. The CDR3 runs from the conserved cysteine through the conserved F or W. Each record gives: V gene, D gene, J gene, clone size, CDR3 protein, CDR3 DNA. A D gene is named only where the DNA matches it firmly. Not all rows give a size; the values are once, few, many and, for expanded clones, a class.

V: TRBV9
D: -
J: TRBJ1-2
size: -
CDR3: CASSVAGTLGDYTF
DNA: TGTGCCAGCAGCGTAGCTGGGACACTGGGTGACTACACCTTC

V: TRBV9
D: TRBD1
J: TRBJ2-4
size: few
CDR3: CASSARQGEGADIQYF
DNA: TGTGCCAGCAGCGCTCGACAGGGTGAGGGTGCAGACATTCAGTACTTC

V: TRBV6-1
D: -
J: TRBJ1-1
size: -
CDR3: CASSEGAGVNTEAFF
DNA: TGTGCCAGCAGTGAAGGGGCAGGGGTGAACACTGAAGCTTTCTTT

V: TRBV30
D: TRBD1
J: TRBJ1-4
size: -
CDR3: CAWSRTGNEKLFF
DNA: TGTGCCTGGAGCAGGACAGGGAATGAAAAACTGTTTTTT

V: TRBV3-1/TRBV3-2
D: -
J: TRBJ1-1
size: -
CDR3: CASSQGAVNEAFF
DNA: TGTGCCAGCAGCCAGGGGGCTGTTAATGAAGCTTTCTTT

V: TRBV6-1
D: -
J: TRBJ1-1
size: -
CDR3: CASNENEAFF
DNA: TGTGCCAGCAATGAAAACGAGGCTTTCTTT

V: TRBV12-1
D: -
J: TRBJ2-3
size: -
CDR3: CASSSRTSGGAGDTQYF
DNA: TGTGCCAGCAGCTCGCGGACTAGCGGGGGGGCCGGAGATACGCAGTATTTT

V: TRBV5-1
D: TRBD1
J: TRBJ2-7
size: -
CDR3: CASSFLSTGGGNEQYF
DNA: TGCGCCAGCAGCTTCCTATCGACAGGGGGCGGCAACGAGCAGTACTTC

V: TRBV5-4
D: TRBD1
J: TRBJ2-7
size: -
CDR3: CASSSLGTGRKYEQYF
DNA: TGTGCCAGCAGCTCCCTAGGGACAGGGCGGAAATACGAGCAGTACTTC

V: TRBV5-1
D: -
J: TRBJ1-1
size: few
CDR3: CASSPLQVNTEAFF
DNA: TGCGCCAGCAGCCCCCTCCAGGTTAACACTGAAGCTTTCTTT

V: TRBV29-1
D: -
J: TRBJ1-2
size: -
CDR3: CSVEFRQPIYGYTF
DNA: TGCAGCGTTGAATTCAGACAGCCAATCTATGGCTACACCTTC

V: TRBV5-4
D: -
J: TRBJ1-2
size: -
CDR3: CASSLVGGGAAGYTF
DNA: TGTGCCAGCAGCTTGGTAGGGGGGGGCGCGGCCGGCTACACCTTC

V: TRBV30
D: -
J: TRBJ2-4
size: once
CDR3: CAWSAHRDKNIQYF
DNA: TGTGCCTGGAGTGCCCACAGGGATAAAAACATTCAGTACTTC

V: TRBV14
D: -
J: TRBJ1-2
size: -
CDR3: CASSQDLRTVHGYTF
DNA: TGTGCCAGCAGCCAAGATCTTAGGACAGTTCATGGCTACACCTTC

V: TRBV19
D: -
J: TRBJ2-2
size: -
CDR3: CASSYRQANTGELFF
DNA: TGTGCCAGTAGTTATAGGCAGGCGAACACCGGGGAGCTGTTTTTT

V: TRBV6-2/TRBV6-3
D: -
J: TRBJ1-4
size: -
CDR3: CASSRANEKLFF
DNA: TGTGCCAGCAGCCGAGCTAATGAAAAACTGTTTTTT

V: TRBV30
D: -
J: TRBJ2-2
size: -
CDR3: CAWSVQGPGELFF
DNA: TGTGCCTGGAGTGTACAGGGACCCGGGGAGCTGTTTTTT

V: TRBV24-1
D: TRBD1
J: TRBJ2-5
size: -
CDR3: CATSDLDRGGETQYF
DNA: TGTGCCACCAGTGACCTCGACAGGGGTGGAGAGACCCAGTACTTC

V: TRBV3-1/TRBV3-2
D: TRBD1
J: TRBJ2-6
size: -
CDR3: CASRRQGSSGANVLTF
DNA: TGTGCCAGCAGGAGACAGGGTTCCTCTGGGGCCAACGTCCTGACTTTC

V: TRBV15
D: -
J: TRBJ2-1
size: -
CDR3: CATSRDPGDEQFF
DNA: TGTGCCACCAGCAGAGATCCCGGGGATGAGCAGTTCTTC

V: TRBV12-3/TRBV12-4
D: -
J: TRBJ1-1
size: once
CDR3: CASREGNTEAFF
DNA: TGTGCCAGCCGGGAGGGTAACACTGAAGCTTTCTTT

V: TRBV7-3
D: -
J: TRBJ2-2
size: -
CDR3: CASSLNRATGELFF
DNA: TGTGCCAGCAGCCTAAACAGGGCAACCGGGGAGCTGTTTTTT

V: TRBV18
D: -
J: TRBJ2-4
size: -
CDR3: CASSPRQPLAKNIQYF
DNA: TGTGCCAGCTCACCGAGACAGCCTCTGGCCAAAAACATTCAGTACTTC

V: TRBV6-5
D: -
J: TRBJ1-6
size: many
CDR3: CASSSGSGSPLHF
DNA: TGTGCCAGCAGTTCAGGGTCAGGTTCACCCCTCCACTTT

V: TRBV16
D: TRBD1
J: TRBJ1-2
size: -
CDR3: CASEQGALYGYTF
DNA: TGTGCCAGCGAACAGGGGGCTCTCTATGGCTACACCTTC

V: TRBV4-3
D: -
J: TRBJ2-1
size: -
CDR3: CASSQEPGTYNEQFF
DNA: TGCGCCAGCAGCCAAGAGCCAGGGACCTACAATGAGCAGTTCTTC

V: TRBV20-1
D: TRBD1
J: TRBJ2-7
size: -
CDR3: CSASWDRFLGEQYF
DNA: TGCAGTGCTAGTTGGGACAGATTTCTTGGCGAGCAGTACTTC

V: TRBV27
D: TRBD1
J: TRBJ1-6
size: -
CDR3: CASSLSAGGGSPLHF
DNA: TGTGCCAGCAGTTTATCGGCAGGGGGAGGATCACCCCTCCACTTT

V: TRBV5-1
D: TRBD1
J: TRBJ1-1
size: -
CDR3: CASSLGDSSILGLAFF
DNA: TGCGCCAGCAGCTTAGGGGACAGCTCTATATTAGGGTTAGCTTTCTTT

V: TRBV3-1/TRBV3-2
D: TRBD1
J: TRBJ1-5
size: -
CDR3: CASSHDRGRQPQHF
DNA: TGTGCCAGCAGCCACGACAGGGGGCGGCAGCCCCAGCATTTT

V: TRBV13
D: -
J: TRBJ2-5
size: -
CDR3: CASSLARGQETQYF
DNA: TGTGCCAGCAGCTTAGCCCGGGGCCAAGAGACCCAGTACTTC

V: TRBV19
D: TRBD1
J: TRBJ1-1
size: -
CDR3: CASSTAGQGRAEAFF
DNA: TGTGCCAGTAGTACGGCGGGACAGGGGAGAGCTGAAGCTTTCTTT

V: TRBV13
D: TRBD1
J: TRBJ2-3
size: -
CDR3: CASSSTGVDTQYF
DNA: TGTGCCAGCAGCTCAACAGGGGTAGATACGCAGTATTTT

V: TRBV6-5
D: -
J: TRBJ1-1
size: -
CDR3: CASSLQEMNTEAFF
DNA: TGTGCCAGCAGTCTACAGGAGATGAACACTGAAGCTTTCTTT

V: TRBV18
D: TRBD2
J: TRBJ2-3
size: -
CDR3: CASSPLGGGRNTDTQYF
DNA: TGTGCCAGCTCACCCCTCGGGGGGGGGAGGAACACAGATACGCAGTATTTT

V: TRBV27
D: -
J: TRBJ2-7
size: -
CDR3: CASSPGSGDEQYF
DNA: TGTGCCAGCAGTCCGGGGAGTGGGGACGAGCAGTACTTC

V: TRBV6-4
D: -
J: TRBJ1-5
size: -
CDR3: CASSRQGGQPQHF
DNA: TGTGCCAGCAGTCGGCAGGGAGGTCAGCCCCAGCATTTT

V: TRBV18
D: TRBD2
J: TRBJ2-5
size: -
CDR3: CASSPVGGAVETQYF
DNA: TGTGCCAGCTCGCCGGTGGGAGGGGCGGTGGAGACCCAGTACTTC

V: TRBV27
D: TRBD1
J: TRBJ1-5
size: -
CDR3: CASRGQGNQPQHF
DNA: TGTGCCAGCCGCGGACAGGGGAATCAGCCCCAGCATTTT

V: TRBV9
D: -
J: TRBJ1-1
size: -
CDR3: CASNNGENTEAFF
DNA: TGTGCCAGCAACAACGGAGAAAACACTGAAGCTTTCTTT

V: TRBV29-1
D: -
J: TRBJ2-7
size: -
CDR3: CSAAPTGFGEQYF
DNA: TGCAGCGCTGCGCCCACAGGGTTCGGCGAGCAGTACTTC

V: TRBV5-5
D: -
J: TRBJ2-7
size: -
CDR3: CASSLQGFSYEQYF
DNA: TGTGCCAGCAGCTTACAGGGATTCTCCTACGAGCAGTACTTC

V: TRBV2
D: TRBD2
J: TRBJ2-2
size: once
CDR3: CASKVASGGPGELFF
DNA: TGTGCCAGCAAAGTGGCTAGCGGAGGTCCCGGGGAGCTGTTTTTT

V: TRBV19
D: TRBD1
J: TRBJ2-7
size: -
CDR3: CASSKGQGPYEQYF
DNA: TGTGCCAGTAGTAAAGGACAGGGTCCCTACGAGCAGTACTTC

V: TRBV19
D: -
J: TRBJ1-5
size: -
CDR3: CASSIGSGLLNSNQPQHF
DNA: TGTGCCAGTAGTATTGGTTCGGGACTGTTGAATAGCAATCAGCCCCAGCATTTT

V: TRBV7-2
D: TRBD2
J: TRBJ2-5
size: -
CDR3: CASSLRRTSGGAVGTQYF
DNA: TGTGCCAGCAGCTTAAGGCGGACTAGCGGGGGGGCCGTGGGGACCCAGTACTTC

V: TRBV6-5
D: -
J: TRBJ2-7
size: -
CDR3: CASRHNKRSGEQYF
DNA: TGTGCCAGCAGGCATAATAAGCGGTCGGGGGAGCAGTACTTC

V: TRBV7-3
D: -
J: TRBJ2-2
size: -
CDR3: CASSLDGVDTGELFF
DNA: TGTGCCAGCAGCTTAGACGGGGTCGACACCGGGGAGCTGTTTTTT

V: TRBV18
D: -
J: TRBJ2-3
size: -
CDR3: CASSPYTGQSTDTQYF
DNA: TGTGCCAGCTCGCCTTATACTGGACAGAGCACAGATACGCAGTATTTT

V: TRBV28
D: TRBD1
J: TRBJ1-5
size: -
CDR3: CASTKLGGGSQPQHF
DNA: TGTGCCAGCACTAAGCTAGGGGGCGGAAGTCAGCCCCAGCATTTT

V: TRBV7-2
D: TRBD1
J: TRBJ1-1
size: -
CDR3: CASFRGPPRGLGTEAFF
DNA: TGTGCCAGCTTCCGGGGCCCCCCTAGGGGGCTTGGCACTGAAGCTTTCTTT

V: TRBV27
D: TRBD1
J: TRBJ1-2
size: -
CDR3: CASSPSEGAIYGYTF
DNA: TGTGCCAGCAGCCCGAGTGAGGGGGCGATTTATGGCTACACCTTC

V: TRBV6-5
D: -
J: TRBJ2-1
size: -
CDR3: CASRPRRGSYNEQFF
DNA: TGTGCCAGCAGACCAAGGAGGGGATCCTACAATGAGCAGTTCTTC

V: TRBV6-2/TRBV6-3
D: -
J: TRBJ1-5
size: -
CDR3: CASSYSSGSQPQHF
DNA: TGTGCCAGCAGTTACTCGTCAGGATCTCAGCCCCAGCATTTT

V: TRBV30
D: TRBD1
J: TRBJ1-5
size: -
CDR3: CAWGQGGNQPQHF
DNA: TGTGCCTGGGGACAGGGTGGCAATCAGCCCCAGCATTTT